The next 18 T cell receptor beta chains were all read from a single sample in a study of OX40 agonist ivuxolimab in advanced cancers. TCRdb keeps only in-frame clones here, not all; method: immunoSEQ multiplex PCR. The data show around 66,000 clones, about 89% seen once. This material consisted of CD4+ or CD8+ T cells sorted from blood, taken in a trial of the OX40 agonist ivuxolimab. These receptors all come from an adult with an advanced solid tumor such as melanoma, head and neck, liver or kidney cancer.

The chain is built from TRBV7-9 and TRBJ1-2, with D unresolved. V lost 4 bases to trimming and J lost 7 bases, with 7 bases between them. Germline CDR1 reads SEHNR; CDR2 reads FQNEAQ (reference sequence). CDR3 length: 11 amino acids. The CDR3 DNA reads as TGTGCCAGCAGCTCCTCTTTTGGCTACACCTTC. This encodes CASSSSFGYTF.

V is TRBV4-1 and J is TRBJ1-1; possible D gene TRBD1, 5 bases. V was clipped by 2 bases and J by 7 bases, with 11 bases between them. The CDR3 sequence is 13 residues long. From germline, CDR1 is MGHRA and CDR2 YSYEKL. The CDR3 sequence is CASSQTNRFEAFF. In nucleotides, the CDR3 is TGCGCCAGCAGCCAAACCAACAGGTTTGAAGCTTTCTTT.

CDR3 bases: TGTGCCAGTAGTATGGCCAGCTACACTGAAGCTTTCTTT. Translated, it gives CASSMASYTEAFF. The chain uses TRBV19 and TRBJ1-1; D call uncertain. Per the germline V gene, CDR1 is LNHDA and CDR2 is SQIVND (reference sequence). The V end was cut by 3 bases, the J end by 3 bases, with 8 bases between. The CDR3 is 13 amino acids.

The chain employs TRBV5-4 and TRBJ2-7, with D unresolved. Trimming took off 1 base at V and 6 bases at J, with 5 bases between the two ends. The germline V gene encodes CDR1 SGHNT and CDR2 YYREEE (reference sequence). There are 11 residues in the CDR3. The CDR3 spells CASSLTGEQYF. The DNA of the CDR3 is TGTGCCAGCAGCTTGACTGGCGAGCAGTACTTC.

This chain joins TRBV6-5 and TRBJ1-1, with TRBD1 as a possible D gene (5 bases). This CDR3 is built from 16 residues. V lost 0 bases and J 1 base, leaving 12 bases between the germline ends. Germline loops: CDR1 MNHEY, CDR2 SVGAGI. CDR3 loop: CASSYSSGRENTEAFF. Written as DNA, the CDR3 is TGTGCCAGCAGTTACTCCTCGGGACGGGAGAACACTGAAGCTTTCTTT.

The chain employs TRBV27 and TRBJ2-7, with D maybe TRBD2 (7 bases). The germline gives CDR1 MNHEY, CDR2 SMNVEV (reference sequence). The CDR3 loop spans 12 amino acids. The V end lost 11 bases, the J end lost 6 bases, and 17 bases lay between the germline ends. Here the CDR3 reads CAAHGGPGEQYF. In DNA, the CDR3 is TGTGCCGCCCACGGGGGGCCGGGCGAGCAGTACTTC.

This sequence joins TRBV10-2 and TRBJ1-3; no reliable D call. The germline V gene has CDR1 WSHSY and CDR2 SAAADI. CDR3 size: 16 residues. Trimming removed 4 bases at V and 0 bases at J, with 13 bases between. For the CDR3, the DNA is TGCGCCAGCAGTGGGGCAGGCGCATCCTCTGGAAACACCATATATTTT. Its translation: CASSGAGASSGNTIYF.

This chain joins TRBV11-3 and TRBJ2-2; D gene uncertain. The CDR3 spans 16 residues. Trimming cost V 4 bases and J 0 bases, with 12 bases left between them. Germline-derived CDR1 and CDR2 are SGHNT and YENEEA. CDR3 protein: CASSSRQGTNTGELFF. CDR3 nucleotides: TGTGCCAGCAGCTCCAGACAAGGGACGAACACCGGGGAGCTGTTTTTT.

The CDR3 DNA reads TGTGCCAGCAGAGGACAGGGATTAACAGATACGCAGTATTTT. Its translation is CASRGQGLTDTQYF. The chain has TRBV6-1 and TRBJ2-3; 8 positions agree with TRBD1. CDR3 length equals 14 residues. The V and J ends lost 6 bases and 3 bases, in that order; junction bases with no gene match: 5. The germline V gene has CDR1 MNHNS and CDR2 SASEGT.

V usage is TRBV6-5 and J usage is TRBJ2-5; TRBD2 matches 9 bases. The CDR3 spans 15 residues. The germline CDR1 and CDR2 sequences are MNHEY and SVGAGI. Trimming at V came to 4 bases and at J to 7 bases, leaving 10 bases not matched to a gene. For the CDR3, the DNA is TGTGCCAGCAGTTCCGGTCTAGCGGGGTCCGGGACCCAGTACTTC. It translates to CASSSGLAGSGTQYF.

The DNA for the CDR3 is TGTGCCAGCAGTTGGGGGTCCGGGACAGGGGATTCACCCCTCCACTTT. It specifies CASSWGSGTGDSPLHF. The genes are TRBV27 and TRBJ1-6, with 10 bases fitting TRBD1. V dropped 4 bases and J dropped 8; count of bases not matched to a gene: 8. The CDR3 is 16 amino acids. CDR1 and CDR2 (germline): MNHEY, SMNVEV (reference sequence).

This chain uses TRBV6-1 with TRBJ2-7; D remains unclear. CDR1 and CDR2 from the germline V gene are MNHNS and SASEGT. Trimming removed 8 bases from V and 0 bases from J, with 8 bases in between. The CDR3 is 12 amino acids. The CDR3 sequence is CASRPDSYEQYF. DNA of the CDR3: TGTGCCAGCCGGCCAGACTCCTACGAGCAGTACTTC.

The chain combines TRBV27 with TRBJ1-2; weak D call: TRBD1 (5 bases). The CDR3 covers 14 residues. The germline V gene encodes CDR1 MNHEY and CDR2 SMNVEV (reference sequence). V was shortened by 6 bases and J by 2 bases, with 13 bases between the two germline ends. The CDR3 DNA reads TGTGCCAGCAGCCGGACACTGGGCAACTATGGCTACACCTTC. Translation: CASSRTLGNYGYTF.

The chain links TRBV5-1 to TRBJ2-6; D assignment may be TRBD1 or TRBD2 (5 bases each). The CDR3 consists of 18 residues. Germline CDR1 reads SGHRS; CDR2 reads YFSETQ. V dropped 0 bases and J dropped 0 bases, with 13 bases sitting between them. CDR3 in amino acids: CASSLGWDGPSGANVLTF. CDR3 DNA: TGCGCCAGCAGCTTGGGGTGGGACGGCCCCTCTGGGGCCAACGTCCTGACTTTC.

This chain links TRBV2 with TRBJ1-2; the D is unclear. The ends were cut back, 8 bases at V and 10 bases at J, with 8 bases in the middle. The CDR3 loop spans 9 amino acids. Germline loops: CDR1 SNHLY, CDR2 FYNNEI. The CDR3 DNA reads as TGTGCCAGCGGAGGGATCTACACCTTC. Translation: CASGGIYTF.

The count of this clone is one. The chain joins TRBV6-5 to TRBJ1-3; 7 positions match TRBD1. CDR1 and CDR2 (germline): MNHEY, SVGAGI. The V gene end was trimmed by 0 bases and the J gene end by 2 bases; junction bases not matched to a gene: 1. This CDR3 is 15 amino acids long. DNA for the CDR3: TGTGCCAGCAGTTACTCCCAGGGGGCTGGAAACACCATATATTTT. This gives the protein CASSYSQGAGNTIYF.

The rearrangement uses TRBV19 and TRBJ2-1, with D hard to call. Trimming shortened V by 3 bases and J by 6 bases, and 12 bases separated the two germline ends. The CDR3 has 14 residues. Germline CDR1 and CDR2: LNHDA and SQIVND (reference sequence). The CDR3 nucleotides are TGTGCCAGTAGTATGAGGATAGTACCCAATGAGCAGTTCTTC. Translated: CASSMRIVPNEQFF. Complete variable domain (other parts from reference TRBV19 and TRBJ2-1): DGGITQSPKYLFRKEGQNVTLSCEQNLNHDAMYWYRQDPGQGLRLIYYSQIVNDFQKGDIAEGYSVSREKKESFPLTVTSAQKNPTAFYLCASSMRIVPNEQFFGPGTRLTVL.

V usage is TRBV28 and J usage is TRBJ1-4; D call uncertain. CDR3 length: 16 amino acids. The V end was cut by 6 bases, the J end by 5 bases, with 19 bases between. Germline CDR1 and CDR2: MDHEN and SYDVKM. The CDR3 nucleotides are TGTGCCAGCAGCACGGAGGAGTGGGCTTACAATGAAAAACTGTTTTTT. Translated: CASSTEEWAYNEKLFF.